The 14 T cell receptor beta chains reported below all come from one sample, sequenced in a study of blood T cells in healthy people across ages. Sample-barcoded 5' priming and a J-beta primer mix drove a second PCR of roughly 6 to 12 cycles. TCRdb re-called the 5' RACE reads through MiXCR, storing one row per CDR3 protein. The data contain about 1,600,000 distinct CDR3 sequences, about 40% of them seen just once; the ten biggest clones take up roughly 7.9%. Material for sequencing was blood. These receptors originate from a woman aged 18-29 years in good health.

V usage is TRBV20-1 and J usage is TRBJ2-1, with TRBD2 matching 7 bases. Germline V CDR1 and CDR2: DFQATT, SNEGSKA (reference sequence). The J segment lost 7 bases and the V segment lost 2 bases, leaving 11 bases of the junction unmatched. This CDR3 contains 15 residues. As DNA, the CDR3 is TGCAGTGCTAGACCTACTAGCGATGTTAGGAATGAGCAGTTCTTC. Residues: CSARPTSDVRNEQFF.

The J gene is TRBJ1-6, the V gene TRBV28, with TRBD1 matching over 8 bases. J gave up 0 bases and V 5 bases, and 9 bases lay outside the gene matches. The CDR3 consists of 18 residues. Germline loops: CDR1 MDHEN, CDR2 SYDVKM. CDR3 residues: CASSGRYRGSSYNSPLHF. CDR3 nucleotides: TGTGCCAGCAGTGGTCGTTACAGGGGGAGCTCCTATAATTCACCCCTCCACTTT.

J is TRBJ2-1 and V is TRBV10-3; TRBD2 matches 9 bases. The CDR3 has 14 residues. CDR1 and CDR2 (germline): ENHRY, SYGVKD. V trimming: 6 bases; J trimming: 5 bases; junction bases outside the gene matches: 5. The CDR3 spells CAISGTSSNNEQFF. In DNA form, the CDR3 reads TGTGCCATCAGCGGGACTAGCAGTAACAATGAGCAGTTCTTC.

The rearrangement uses TRBV19 and TRBJ2-5, with D perhaps TRBD1 or TRBD2 (5 bases each). The CDR3 spans 15 residues. Deletions cut 5 bases from V and 11 bases from J, with 24 bases between. Per germline, CDR1 LNHDA and CDR2 SQIVND (reference sequence). CDR3 amino acids: CASSPPGPGDFEQYF. The CDR3 nucleotides are TGTGCCAGTAGTCCACCGGGACCGGGCGATTTTGAGCAGTACTTC.

This clonotype was picked up a small number of times. The V and J genes are TRBV6-1 and TRBJ2-5, with D possibly being TRBD1 or TRBD2 (5 bases each). Per the germline V gene, CDR1 is MNHNS and CDR2 is SASEGT. With 2 bases removed from V and 1 base from J, the gap between germline ends came to 8 bases. The CDR3 length is 14 residues. In DNA, the CDR3 is TGTGCCAGCAGTGAATTGGGACCCCAAGAGACCCAGTACTTC. It is translated as CASSELGPQETQYF.

Of note for this clonotype: A junction boundary mismatches the germline segment, possibly from a read error. The J gene is TRBJ2-1, the V gene TRBV4-1; D is undetermined. The germline CDR1 and CDR2 sequences are MGHRA and YSYEKL. This CDR3 has 12 amino acids. The CDR3 bases are TGCGCCGGCAGCCAAGGAAGCGATGAGCAGTTCTTC. Residues: CAGSQGSDEQFF.

V and J are TRBV4-1 and TRBJ2-7; D possibly corresponds to TRBD2 (6 bases). V was clipped by 4 bases and J by 1 base, with 17 bases between them. The CDR3 runs 16 residues. Germline V gives CDR1 MGHRA, CDR2 YSYEKL. CDR3 sequence: CASSLQAAGPSYEQYF. CDR3 DNA sequence: TGCGCCAGCAGCCTTCAGGCGGCGGGACCATCCTACGAGCAGTACTTC.

There are a few counts of this clonotype. This chain links TRBV6-1 with TRBJ2-7, with unresolved D. Trimming removed 4 bases at V and 6 bases at J, with 7 bases between. The CDR3 is 11 amino acids. In germline, CDR1 is MNHNS, CDR2 SASEGT. As DNA, the CDR3 is TGTGCCAGCAGTGGGGTCCGCGAGCAGTACTTC. It translates to CASSGVREQYF.

The chain links TRBV24-1 to TRBJ2-1; 9 nucleotides align to TRBD2. The last part of the DNA fits TRBJ2-7 better; the J call may be wrong. CDR3 length: 13 residues. Germline V lookup: CDR1 KGHDR, CDR2 SFDVKD. In nucleotides, the CDR3 is TGTGCCACCAGTGAAGGTAGCGGGAGCGAGCAGTACTTC. Translated, it gives CATSEGSGSEQYF.

This clonotype was counted a few times. The CDR3 nucleotides are TGTGCCAGCAGCAGACCCGGGGCTGACGAGCAGTACTTC. Protein product: CASSRPGADEQYF. V usage is TRBV7-9 and J usage is TRBJ2-4, with D tentatively TRBD1 or TRBD2 (5 bases each). The J call may be in error: the DNA end matches TRBJ2-7 better. The CDR3 runs to 13 residues. Germline lookup yields CDR1 SEHNR and CDR2 FQNEAQ (reference sequence).

The chain is built from TRBV6-5 and TRBJ2-4, with D perhaps matching TRBD2 (6 bases). The assigned J gene may be wrong: the sequence end matches TRBJ2-5 better. This CDR3 is 15 amino acids long. Germline CDR1 reads MNHEY; CDR2 reads SVGAGI. CDR3 region: CASRSRGAVIETQYF. The DNA of the CDR3 is TGTGCCAGCAGGTCGCGGGGCGCGGTTATAGAGACCCAGTACTTC.

This sequence joins TRBV27 and TRBJ2-3; 10 bases are shared with TRBD2. Germline V gene lookup returns CDR1 MNHEY and CDR2 SMNVEV (reference sequence). Trimming took 3 bases from V and 10 from J; bases not matched to a gene: 10. The CDR3 runs to 15 residues. This CDR3 is CASSLSGGGAAAQYF. The CDR3 DNA follows: TGTGCCAGCAGTTTGAGCGGGGGGGGAGCCGCGGCGCAGTATTTT.

This clonotype was observed a handful of times. This rearrangement joins TRBV29-1 to TRBJ2-1, with D perhaps TRBD1 (6 bases). Germline CDR1 and CDR2: SQVTM and ANQGSEA. Trimming took off 8 bases at V and 1 base at J, with 18 bases between the two ends. This CDR3 has 15 residues. The CDR3 nucleotides read TGCAGCTCCGGCCCAGGGGACAAGTCCTACAATGAGCAGTTCTTC. It translates to CSSGPGDKSYNEQFF.

The V and J genes are TRBV6-1 and TRBJ1-2, with a tentative D call TRBD1 (5 bases). From germline, CDR1 is MNHNS and CDR2 SASEGT. With 5 bases removed from V and 1 base from J, the gap between germline ends came to 11 bases. This CDR3 is built from 14 residues. Written as DNA, the CDR3 is TGTGCCAGCAGTCCCGGGGCGTTTAACTATGGCTACACCTTC. This encodes CASSPGAFNYGYTF.